Shown below are 10 T cell receptor beta chains from a single sample sequenced in a study of blood T cell repertoires in COVID-19. TCRdb's copy holds only in-frame clones and misses some; the assay was immunoSEQ multiplex PCR. The sample has about 190,000 clones; around nine tenths are singletons. The sample was peripheral blood. Receptor source: a man under 40 with acute or convalescent COVID-19.

The rearrangement uses TRBV5-6 and TRBJ1-2; TRBD1 aligns across 7 bases. This CDR3 has 15 amino acids. Germline values: CDR1 SGHDT, CDR2 YYEEEE. V shed 3 bases, J shed 4 bases, and the junction held 9 bases outside the gene matches. CDR3 nucleotide sequence: TGTGCCAGCAGCTCACCTCGACAGGGCGGCTATGGCTACACCTTC. The encoded protein is CASSSPRQGGYGYTF.

This chain joins TRBV6-1 and TRBJ1-2; D is ambiguous. The CDR3 is 15 amino acids. The V and J ends lost 0 bases and 3 bases respectively, with 11 bases between them. CDR1 is MNHNS, CDR2 SASEGT, per germline. In DNA form, the CDR3 reads TGTGCCAGCAGTGAAGCTTTGGGAGGGTACTATGGCTACACCTTC. Residues: CASSEALGGYYGYTF.

The rearrangement uses TRBV15 and TRBJ1-1; no clear D gene. The V gene lost 0 bases and the J gene lost 4 bases, with 12 bases spanning the gap. The CDR3 is made up of 15 amino acids. Germline V lookup: CDR1 LNHNV, CDR2 YYDKDF (reference sequence). The CDR3 DNA sequence: TGTGCCACCAGCAGAGATGGAGGAGCGGGCACTGAAGCTTTCTTT. Encoded protein: CATSRDGGAGTEAFF.

In this sample, this clone turned up once. The chain couples TRBV24-1 to TRBJ2-1; the D gene is possibly TRBD2 (5 bases). Trimming cost V 2 bases and J 8 bases, with 12 bases left between them. The CDR3 totals 14 residues. Germline loops: CDR1 KGHDR, CDR2 SFDVKD. CDR3 sequence (DNA): TGTGCCACCAGTGATTCCGGACTGCTCGATGAGCAGTTCTTC. Translated: CATSDSGLLDEQFF.

V usage is TRBV2 and J usage is TRBJ1-5; D perhaps matches TRBD1 (6 bases). Trimming removed 5 bases from V and 2 bases from J, with 13 bases in between. The CDR3 runs to 15 residues. In germline, CDR1 is SNHLY, CDR2 FYNNEI. The CDR3 sequence is CASSRDILGNQPQHF. CDR3 in DNA: TGTGCCAGCAGTCGGGACATTCTTGGCAATCAGCCCCAGCATTTT.

V gene TRBV3-1 (or the pseudogene TRBV3-2) combines with J gene TRBJ2-5, with TRBD1 matching 7 bases. The CDR3 totals 14 residues. J was trimmed by 1 base and V by 4 bases; bases with no gene match: 3. Germline values: CDR1 LGHDT, CDR2 YNNKEL (reference sequence). The chain's CDR3 is CASSPQGIQETQYF. CDR3 nucleotides: TGTGCCAGCAGCCCACAGGGGATCCAAGAGACCCAGTACTTC.

This rearrangement joins TRBV28 to TRBJ1-3; TRBD1 agrees at 7 bases. Per the germline V gene, CDR1 is MDHEN and CDR2 is SYDVKM. The J segment lost 7 bases and the V segment lost 6 bases, leaving 15 bases of the junction unmatched. This CDR3 has 16 amino acids. DNA of the CDR3: TGTGCCAGCAGGATAGGTAGGGGGCCGGCGGGGAACACCATATATTTT. Protein: CASRIGRGPAGNTIYF.

This sequence joins TRBV30 and TRBJ1-1; unclear D gene. Germline CDR1 is GTSNPN and CDR2 is SVGIG (reference sequence). Trimming shortened V by 1 base and J by 2 bases, and 17 bases separated the two germline ends. The CDR3 totals 16 residues. Here the CDR3 reads CAWSAPLGSRNTEAFF. The CDR3, as DNA: TGTGCCTGGAGTGCCCCCCTTGGCAGTCGAAACACTGAAGCTTTCTTT.

A remark on this clone: Other DNA variants within this sample encode the same CDR3. This chain joins TRBV7-9 and TRBJ1-4; no clear D gene. V lost 6 bases and J lost 0, with 8 bases in between. Germline V lookup: CDR1 SEHNR, CDR2 FQNEAQ (reference sequence). The CDR3 has 14 residues. The CDR3 loop reads CASSFGATNEKLFF. CDR3 nucleotide sequence: TGTGCCAGCAGTTTCGGAGCAACTAATGAAAAACTGTTTTTT.

This clone was recorded only once. The rearrangement links TRBV24-1 to TRBJ2-7; 10 nucleotides align to TRBD1. The V and J ends lost 3 bases and 7 bases, in that order; junction bases with no gene match: 8. CDR3 length: 15 residues. Germline V lookup: CDR1 KGHDR, CDR2 SFDVKD. This CDR3 is CATSDADRGIGEQYF. In DNA, the CDR3 is TGTGCCACCAGTGATGCGGACAGGGGGATAGGGGAGCAGTACTTC.